This T cell receptor beta chain was found in a study of long-term antiretroviral therapy in people with HIV (dated by TCRdb to between 2021 and 2024). Study-level background: The earliest samples were collected about a decade before the 2015 WHO recommendation for immediate ART, when ART was typically delayed until CD4 counts fell. Whether ART initiation and durable HIV suppression were associated with changes in peripheral blood TRB repertoire composition and diversity was tested in a retrospective serial study. Among the 30 to 35 participants with HIV, eleven were female. A total of fewer than 250 cryopreserved PBMC samples came from approximately 30 adults with confirmed HIV infection and were collected serially over a mean of roughly 6 years (range 1-12). No cross-contamination during QIAcube processing turned up in test extractions that ran a monoclonal T-cell line alongside more than 30 polyclonal samples. Overall study outcomes, separate from this receptor: Owing to limited PBMC availability, only the TCR beta chain was sequenced, without alpha chain pairing. No data were available on ART adherence, viral resistance or therapy changes, limiting inferences about post-ART repertoire changes. Expanded TRB clones identified before ART initiation dominated the repertoire at all time points, although this dominance fluctuated and declined in many PLHIV after ART. The samples were dated from about 2004 to 2017, and the ART regimens that were used may be less effective than current ART regimens. CDR3 length ranges in HIV repertoires were narrower than in controls, and network structure suggested an antigen-experienced repertoire with only a slight naive shift after ART. Starting ART was linked to a significant rise in TRB diversity, yet even after long-term ART the diversity remained significantly lower than in transplant donor controls. Because pre-ART samples had limited cell numbers, profiling was done on unsorted PBMC rather than on sorted CD4+ and CD8+ T cells.

The immunoSEQ hsTCRB v3.0 assay was used at survey level resolution to sequence the TRB variable region. The targeted TRB sequencing depth was roughly 35,000-50,000 T-cell genomes per sample. TRB libraries were pooled and sequenced on an Illumina MiSeq using a v3 150-cycle kit. The published analysis was carried out like this. Analysis of repertoires was carried out in R inside a reproducible Nextflow workflow spanning QC, data transformation and analysis. Custom analyses were implemented in LymphoSeq2, an R package for AIRR-Seq data exploration. After excluding a handful of samples that yielded fewer than 5000 total TRB sequences, some 190 HIV repertoires remained for analysis. Among the 180 or so HIV repertoires that were kept, around 60 were collected before ART initiation and about 130 were collected after ART initiation. Each repertoire was downsampled to 5000 TRB nucleotide sequences, and summary statistics were averaged across 100 downsampling iterations. The analysis kept only TRB sequences whose CDR3 regions were at least seven amino acids long. Diversity was assessed using a clonality score derived from Shannon entropy and using the Gini coefficient. In the repertoire networks, any two of the top 5000 CDR3 amino acid sequences were linked whenever the two sequences differed by an edit distance of one. For TRB CDR3 amino acid sequences, GLIPH2 was used to predict antigen specificity groups and MHC restriction. CDR3 amino acid sequences were matched against VDJdb and McPAS-TCR to flag known CMV, EBV, HIV or tissue antigen associations. Pre-ART, post-ART and control groups were compared with Wilcoxon signed-rank tests and Holm-Bonferroni correction. TCRdb provides this immuneACCESS table in a form limited to in-frame rearrangements. Some clones are lacking; in checked studies, under half of them reflect an unresolved V gene, and why the rest are absent is not known. The DNA was the basis for D and trimming; V, J and clone size are from that table. Within this sample are roughly 42,000 clones, with around 85% of them counted one time only. The ten largest clones represent about 5.7% of the sample.

Germline trimming: 1 base from V, 4 bases from J; junction bases outside gene matches: 7. The CDR3, cysteine through phenylalanine, is 16 amino acids long. CDR3 DNA is the only sequence kept; it has 48 bases, read in frame from the first base. CDR1 and CDR2 were assigned from the germline V gene as SGHRS and YFSETQ. Inclusion was restricted to participants for whom at least one PBMC sample before ART initiation and at least two post-ART samples were available. All participants with HIV were treated in the United States of America. Before DNA extraction, cryopreserved samples of about 1-10 million PBMC were thawed and washed. At the time of the earliest PBMC sample, participants with HIV were aged between roughly 20 and 54 years. PBMC samples from each participant spanned 1-4 timepoints before ART initiation and 2-8 timepoints after ART initiation, with a median of 7 samples. Serial HIV viral load, CD4+ T-cell count, ART history and demographic data were obtained for every participant. Genomic DNA was extracted from unsorted PBMC with a Qiagen kit on a QIAcube, processed in batches of 12 samples.

Regarding this clone: Its antigen is unknown. No base quality values were provided; no much bigger clone lies one nucleotide off.

The source material was unsorted PBMCs, sampled 3.1 years after starting antiretroviral therapy. This TCR was recovered from a woman between 50 and 59 years old with HIV. The chain is assembled from TRBV5-1 and TRBJ2-1; TRBD1 fits 8 bases in the junction. In nucleotides, the sequence is TGCGCCAGCAGCTTGCAGGGGCAGGGGGCTTACAATGAGCAGTTCTTC. Translated, it reads CASSLQGQGAYNEQFF.